The rows below give T cell receptor beta chains drawn from one sample of a study of shared clonotypes between healthy human individuals. Sequenced by immunoSEQ multiplex PCR; TCRdb stores in-frame clones only, minus some. The sample holds some 900,000 clones, 76% seen once. The sample was memory CD4+ T cells sorted from blood. All receptors derive from a man in his late teens or twenties in good health. Both conserved end residues are part of each CDR3. A D gene is named only where the DNA matches it firmly.

j_call: TRBJ2-2
v_call: TRBV6-6
cdr3_length: 15
d_call: .
cdr3_aa: CASSPQSGNTGELFF

j_call: TRBJ2-6
v_call: TRBV6-1
cdr3_length: 16
d_call: TRBD1
cdr3_aa: CASSEGTGSGANVLTF

j_call: TRBJ2-1
v_call: TRBV7-2
cdr3_length: 14
d_call: .
cdr3_aa: CASSLHSEINEQFF

j_call: TRBJ2-7
v_call: TRBV6-1
cdr3_length: 14
d_call: .
cdr3_aa: CASSPGTVSYEQYF

j_call: TRBJ2-7
v_call: TRBV11-2
cdr3_length: 15
d_call: TRBD1
cdr3_aa: CASSPSDRGSYEQYF

j_call: TRBJ1-1
v_call: TRBV30
cdr3_length: 13
d_call: TRBD1
cdr3_aa: CAWNGQAGTEAFF

j_call: TRBJ2-3
v_call: TRBV2
cdr3_length: 15
d_call: TRBD2
cdr3_aa: CATVAGGPTADTQYF

j_call: TRBJ2-3
v_call: TRBV10-3
cdr3_length: 17
d_call: .
cdr3_aa: CAISGWRVAGNTDTQYF

j_call: TRBJ1-6
v_call: TRBV6-1
cdr3_length: 15
d_call: .
cdr3_aa: CASDYRQARDSPLHF

j_call: TRBJ2-4
v_call: TRBV19
cdr3_length: 13
d_call: TRBD1
cdr3_aa: CASRETGETIQYF

j_call: TRBJ2-7
v_call: TRBV9
cdr3_length: 15
d_call: .
cdr3_aa: CASSVGVGLPYEQYF

j_call: TRBJ2-5
v_call: TRBV5-4
cdr3_length: 14
d_call: TRBD2
cdr3_aa: CASSPGGSGETQYF

j_call: TRBJ2-3
v_call: TRBV5-4
cdr3_length: 15
d_call: .
cdr3_aa: CASSFQEGTGATQYF

j_call: TRBJ2-1
v_call: TRBV11-2
cdr3_length: 16
d_call: .
cdr3_aa: CASSLRDFNSYNEQFF

j_call: TRBJ2-7
v_call: TRBV7-9
cdr3_length: 15
d_call: TRBD1
cdr3_aa: CASSNDRAYSYEQYF

j_call: TRBJ1-5
v_call: TRBV2
cdr3_length: 13
d_call: .
cdr3_aa: CASSENSNQPQHF

j_call: TRBJ1-4
v_call: TRBV19
cdr3_length: 16
d_call: .
cdr3_aa: CASSIDRVGRGEKLFF

j_call: TRBJ2-5
v_call: TRBV2
cdr3_length: 13
d_call: .
cdr3_aa: CASRGDGKETQYF

j_call: TRBJ2-5
v_call: TRBV29-1
cdr3_length: 11
d_call: .
cdr3_aa: CSPRSGETQYF

j_call: TRBJ1-1
v_call: TRBV29-1
cdr3_length: 10
d_call: .
cdr3_aa: CSVQYTEAFF

j_call: TRBJ2-3
v_call: TRBV10-1
cdr3_length: 13
d_call: .
cdr3_aa: CASSDNIGDTQYF

j_call: TRBJ1-1
v_call: TRBV6-5
cdr3_length: 14
d_call: .
cdr3_aa: CASSYGRRNTEAFF

j_call: TRBJ2-7
v_call: TRBV7-9
cdr3_length: 13
d_call: TRBD2
cdr3_aa: CASSIRTSDEQYF

j_call: TRBJ2-7
v_call: TRBV7-2
cdr3_length: 15
d_call: TRBD2
cdr3_aa: CASSFGGKVAYEQYF

j_call: TRBJ2-7
v_call: TRBV6-1
cdr3_length: 13
d_call: TRBD2
cdr3_aa: CASSGRAGSEQYF

j_call: TRBJ2-3
v_call: TRBV9
cdr3_length: 12
d_call: .
cdr3_aa: CASSASTDTQYF

j_call: TRBJ1-5
v_call: TRBV28
cdr3_length: 18
d_call: TRBD1
cdr3_aa: CASRPFGVWDSSNQPQHF